These 25 T cell receptor beta chains were all obtained from the same sample, sequenced in a study of blood T cell repertoires in COVID-19. Assay used: immunoSEQ multiplex PCR; TCRdb lists only in-frame clones, some missing. This table has more than 200,000 clones, 65% to 85% appearing once. The sequenced sample consisted of peripheral blood. The receptor source for this set is a man in his forties or fifties with acute or convalescent COVID-19.

The rearrangement uses TRBV6-5 and TRBJ1-5, with 8 bases matching TRBD1. The V gene's germline CDR1 is MNHEY and CDR2 SVGAGI. Trimming cost V 7 bases and J 7 bases; bases outside gene matches: 6. CDR3 length: 13 residues. The CDR3 region has the DNA TGTGCCAGCAACGGACAGGGCCGCCAGCCCCAGCATTTT. Residues: CASNGQGRQPQHF.

J is TRBJ2-3 and V is TRBV6-1; 7 bases line up with TRBD2. Germline trimming cut 3 bases from V and 5 bases from J; bases unmatched to any gene: 11. Germline V gene lookup returns CDR1 MNHNS and CDR2 SASEGT. The CDR3 runs 16 residues. CDR3 loop: CASSEWAGAIGDTQYF. DNA for the CDR3: TGTGCCAGCAGTGAGTGGGCGGGAGCGATTGGAGATACGCAGTATTTT.

This chain connects TRBV7-9 to TRBJ2-3, with TRBD2 identical over 8 bases. CDR1 SEHNR and CDR2 FQNEAQ come from the germline V gene (reference sequence). The ends lost 5 bases at V and 6 bases at J; junction bases unmatched: 7. The CDR3 has 14 amino acids. CDR3 sequence reads: CASSLTSESDTQYF. The CDR3 DNA follows: TGTGCCAGCAGCCTGACTAGCGAATCGGATACGCAGTATTTT.

The chain couples TRBV19 to TRBJ1-4, with D perhaps TRBD1 (6 bases). Per germline, CDR1 LNHDA and CDR2 SQIVND (reference sequence). The CDR3 runs to 14 residues. V lost 5 bases and J lost 4, with 11 bases in between. The CDR3 reads CASSVGQLNEKLFF. CDR3 bases: TGTGCCAGTAGTGTCGGACAGCTTAATGAAAAACTGTTTTTT.

The rearrangement links TRBV7-6 to TRBJ1-4; tentative D call: TRBD1 (6 bases). V was clipped by 5 bases and J by 8 bases, with 18 bases between them. The CDR3 sequence is 15 residues long. The germline V gene has CDR1 SGHVS and CDR2 FNYEAQ. The CDR3 sequence: CASSIRGGAGEKLFF. The CDR3 DNA reads as TGTGCCAGCAGCATCCGTGGGGGCGCCGGGGAAAAACTGTTTTTT.

The V and J genes are TRBV10-2 and TRBJ2-7; the match to TRBD1 covers 7 bases. CDR1 and CDR2 (germline): WSHSY, SAAADI. The CDR3 extends over 15 amino acids. Unmatched junction bases numbered 13, after V lost 7 bases and J lost 4 bases. The CDR3 bases are TGCGCCAGCACCCAGAACGGACAGGAAGGGTACGAGCAGTACTTC. This gives the protein CASTQNGQEGYEQYF.

In this sample, this clone turned up once. The V call is TRBV5-1, the J call TRBJ1-1; D is unclear. Germline CDR1 is SGHRS and CDR2 is YFSETQ. The CDR3 sequence is 14 residues long. V lost 0 bases, J lost 2 bases, and 8 bases lay in between. CDR3 DNA sequence: TGCGCCAGCAGCTTGGACATTTCCAACACTGAAGCTTTCTTT. Amino acids: CASSLDISNTEAFF.

The rearrangement uses TRBV5-4 and TRBJ1-3; TRBD1 is a possible D gene (6 bases). Trimming stripped 4 bases from V and 3 bases from J, with 14 bases between. The CDR3 extends over 15 amino acids. Germline-derived CDR1 and CDR2 are SGHNT and YYREEE (reference sequence). Here the CDR3 DNA reads TGTGCCAGCAGCCCCGGACAGAGAATTGGAAACACCATATATTTT. Protein product: CASSPGQRIGNTIYF.

This clone has a handful of counts. The chain is built from TRBV19 and TRBJ1-3, with no clear D. Trimming pared 7 bases from V and 0 bases from J, leaving 10 bases between. Germline CDR1 LNHDA, CDR2 SQIVND (reference sequence). The CDR3 is 14 amino acids. This CDR3 is CASTGTFSGNTIYF. As DNA, the CDR3 is TGTGCCAGTACTGGCACCTTCTCTGGAAACACCATATATTTT. The whole variable domain, filled in from reference TRBV19 and TRBJ1-3, reads DGGITQSPKYLFRKEGQNVTLSCEQNLNHDAMYWYRQDPGQGLRLIYYSQIVNDFQKGDIAEGYSVSREKKESFPLTVTSAQKNPTAFYLCASTGTFSGNTIYFGEGSWLTVV.

The rearrangement uses TRBV6-2 or TRBV6-3 and TRBJ2-7; D is possibly TRBD2 (6 bases). V lost 0 bases, J lost 1 base, and 10 bases lay in between. The CDR3 covers 15 residues. Germline V lookup: CDR1 MNHEY, CDR2 SVGEGT. CDR3 loop: CASSYSSEGSYEQYF. CDR3 coding DNA: TGTGCCAGCAGTTACTCGTCGGAGGGGTCCTACGAGCAGTACTTC.

This chain connects TRBV3-1 (or the pseudogene TRBV3-2) to TRBJ2-3; no reliable D call. Trimming took off 4 bases at V and 5 bases at J, with 13 bases between the two ends. The CDR3 extends over 14 amino acids. Per germline, CDR1 LGHDT and CDR2 YNNKEL (reference sequence). The DNA for the CDR3 is TGTGCCAGCAGCCCCGTACTTACTAAAGATACGCAGTATTTT. Translated, it gives CASSPVLTKDTQYF.

The chain joins TRBV6-1 to TRBJ1-1, with TRBD1 matching over 10 bases. The CDR3 is 20 amino acids. Germline V gives CDR1 MNHNS, CDR2 SASEGT. V lost 0 bases, J lost 1 base, and 14 bases stayed unmatched. CDR3 sequence (DNA): TGTGCCAGCAGTGAAGCGGGGGACAGGGGTTTGGTTCTGAGGAACACTGAAGCTTTCTTT. Translation: CASSEAGDRGLVLRNTEAFF.

The chain recombines TRBV18 with TRBJ1-1; D may be TRBD1 (6 bases). Germline loops: CDR1 KGHSH, CDR2 LQKENI. The CDR3 consists of 12 residues. Trimming took off 2 bases at V and 11 bases at J, with 12 bases between the two ends. In nucleotides, the CDR3 is TGTGCCAGCTCACCAGGGCAGGGGCAGGCTTTCTTT. It codes for CASSPGQGQAFF.

This clone was observed a single time. V usage is TRBV5-6 and J usage is TRBJ2-1, with 9 positions matching TRBD2. The length of the CDR3 is 15 residues. V shed 1 base and J 4 bases; nucleotides not matched to a gene: 3. The V gene's germline CDR1 is SGHDT and CDR2 YYEEEE. The CDR3 DNA reads TGTGCCAGCAGCTTGAGGCGGGAGGGGTACAATGAGCAGTTCTTC. As protein: CASSLRREGYNEQFF.

The rearrangement joins TRBV28 to TRBJ2-1; 12 bases are a match to TRBD2. Germline loops: CDR1 MDHEN, CDR2 SYDVKM. Germline trimming cut 3 bases from V and 6 bases from J; bases unmatched to any gene: 9. CDR3 size: 17 residues. DNA for the CDR3: TGTGCCAGCAGTTTGCAATTACTAGCGGGAGGTATCAATGAGCAGTTCTTC. It translates to CASSLQLLAGGINEQFF.

This chain uses TRBV10-3 with TRBJ2-2; weak D call: TRBD1 (6 bases). Trimming took 3 bases from V and 6 from J, leaving 11 bases between them. Germline CDR1 reads ENHRY; CDR2 reads SYGVKD. This CDR3 has 14 residues. The CDR3 coding sequence is TGTGCCATCAGTGAACGGGACAAGGCCGGGGAGCTGTTTTTT. This codes for CAISERDKAGELFF.

The chain couples TRBV19 to TRBJ2-1; D perhaps matches TRBD2 (6 bases). V was trimmed by 3 bases and J by 5 bases, leaving 20 bases between them. The CDR3 covers 17 residues. Germline loops: CDR1 LNHDA, CDR2 SQIVND (reference sequence). The CDR3 DNA is TGTGCCAGTAGTATGGGGGGAGGAGGCGATTTCAACAATGAGCAGTTCTTC. As protein: CASSMGGGGDFNNEQFF.

The chain couples TRBV4-1 to TRBJ2-1; 8 bases fit TRBD1. The V gene's germline CDR1 is MGHRA and CDR2 YSYEKL. The CDR3 loop spans 16 amino acids. V dropped 2 bases and J dropped 7; count of bases not matched to a gene: 10. CDR3 residues: CASSQFRGRGLNEQFF. The CDR3 nucleotides read TGCGCCAGCAGCCAATTCAGGGGGCGAGGGTTGAATGAGCAGTTCTTC.

The chain recombines TRBV9 with TRBJ2-3; D is perhaps TRBD1 (6 bases). V lost 3 bases and J lost 10, with 21 bases in between. This CDR3 contains 15 residues. Per the germline V gene, CDR1 is SGDLS and CDR2 is YYNGEE. CDR3 region: CASSASVRTDTSQYF. The CDR3 DNA reads as TGTGCCAGCAGCGCCTCAGTAAGGACAGATACTTCGCAGTATTTT.

The chain has TRBV12-5 and TRBJ2-3; D is uncertain. The germline V gene has CDR1 LGHNT and CDR2 FRNRAP. V was trimmed by 2 bases and J by 1 base, leaving 10 bases between them. The CDR3 contains 15 residues. The CDR3 bases are TGTGCTAGTGGTTTGTTTAAGCGCTGCACAGATACGCAGTATTTT. Its translation is CASGLFKRCTDTQYF.

The chain uses TRBV18 and TRBJ2-7; D perhaps matches TRBD1 (6 bases). From germline, CDR1 is KGHSH and CDR2 LQKENI. With 3 bases removed from V and 5 bases from J, the gap between germline ends came to 14 bases. This CDR3 is built from 14 residues. The CDR3 here is CASSPRGHSDEQYF. The CDR3 DNA is TGTGCCAGCTCACCTAGGGGACACAGCGACGAGCAGTACTTC.

As to this clone: A read error may produce the germline difference seen at one junction end. This rearrangement joins TRBV6-5 to TRBJ2-7, with 7 bases that match TRBD2. From germline, CDR1 is MNHEY and CDR2 SVGAGI. This CDR3 contains 15 residues. This chain's CDR3 is CASSRGRGSSNEQYF. In DNA form, the CDR3 reads TGTGCCAGCAGCCGCGGCCGCGGGAGCTCCAACGAGCAGTACTTC.

The J gene is TRBJ2-3, the V gene TRBV7-6; 7 bases line up with TRBD2. The CDR3 is 16 amino acids. V lost 1 base and J lost 3; bases outside the gene matches: 7. Germline-derived CDR1 and CDR2 are SGHVS and FNYEAQ. CDR3 amino acids: CASSLGDGEGTDTQYF. CDR3 DNA: TGTGCCAGCAGCTTAGGTGATGGGGAGGGAACAGATACGCAGTATTTT.

The V gene is TRBV6-5, the J gene TRBJ2-5, with 8 positions matching TRBD1. There are 16 residues in the CDR3. V was clipped by 4 bases and J by 4 bases; unmatched bases: 11. Looked up from germline, CDR1 is MNHEY and CDR2 is SVGAGI. The chain's CDR3 is CASSFQIGQGGETQYF. The CDR3 DNA reads as TGTGCCAGCAGTTTCCAGATCGGACAGGGAGGAGAGACCCAGTACTTC.

The J gene is TRBJ1-4, the V gene TRBV7-2, with 7 bases that match TRBD1. V dropped 5 bases and J dropped 8; count of bases not matched to a gene: 14. This CDR3 region has 16 residues. Germline V lookup: CDR1 SGHTA, CDR2 FQGNSA. CDR3: CASSGGTAELREKLFF. The CDR3 coding sequence is TGTGCCAGCAGCGGCGGGACAGCCGAGCTTAGGGAAAAACTGTTTTTT.